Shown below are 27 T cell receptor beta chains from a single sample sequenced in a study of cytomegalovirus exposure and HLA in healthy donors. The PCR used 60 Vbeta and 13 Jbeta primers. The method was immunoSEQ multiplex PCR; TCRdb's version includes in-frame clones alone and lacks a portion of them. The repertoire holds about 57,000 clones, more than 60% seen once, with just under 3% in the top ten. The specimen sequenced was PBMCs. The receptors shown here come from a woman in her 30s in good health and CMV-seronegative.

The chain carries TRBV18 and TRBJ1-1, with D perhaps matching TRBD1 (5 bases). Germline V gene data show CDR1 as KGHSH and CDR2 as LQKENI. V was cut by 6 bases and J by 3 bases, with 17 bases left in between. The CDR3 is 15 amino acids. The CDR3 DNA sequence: TGTGCCAGCTCGCAAGGACCGCCGGGGGACACTGAAGCTTTCTTT. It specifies CASSQGPPGDTEAFF.

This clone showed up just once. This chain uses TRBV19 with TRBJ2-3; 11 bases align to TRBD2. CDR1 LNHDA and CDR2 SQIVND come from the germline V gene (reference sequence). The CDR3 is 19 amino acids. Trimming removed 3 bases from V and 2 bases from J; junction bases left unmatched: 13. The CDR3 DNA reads TGTGCCAGTAGTATTAAAGGTCCTAGCGGGAGGCCTCTCACAGATACGCAGTATTTT. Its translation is CASSIKGPSGRPLTDTQYF.

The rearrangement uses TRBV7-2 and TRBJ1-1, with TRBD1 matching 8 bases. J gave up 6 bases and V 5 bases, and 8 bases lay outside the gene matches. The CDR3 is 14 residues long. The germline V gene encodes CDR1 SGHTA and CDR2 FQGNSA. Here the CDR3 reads CASSASGQVPEAFF. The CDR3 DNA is TGTGCCAGCAGCGCCTCGGGACAGGTGCCTGAAGCTTTCTTT.

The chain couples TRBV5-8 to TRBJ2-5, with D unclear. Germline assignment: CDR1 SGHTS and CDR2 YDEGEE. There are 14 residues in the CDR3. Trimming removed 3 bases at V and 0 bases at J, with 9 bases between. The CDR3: CASSSQKYQETQYF. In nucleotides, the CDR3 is TGTGCCAGCAGCTCCCAGAAGTACCAAGAGACCCAGTACTTC.

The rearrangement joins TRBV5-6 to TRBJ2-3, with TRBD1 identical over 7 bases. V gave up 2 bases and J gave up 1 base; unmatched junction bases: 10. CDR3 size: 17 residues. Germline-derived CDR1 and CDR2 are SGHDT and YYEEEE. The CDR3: CASSLYRGGVGTDTQYF. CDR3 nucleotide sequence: TGTGCCAGCAGCTTATACAGGGGTGGGGTAGGCACAGATACGCAGTATTTT. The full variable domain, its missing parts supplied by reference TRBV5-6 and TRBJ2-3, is DAGVTQSPTHLIKTRGQQVTLRCSPKSGHDTVSWYQQALGQGPQFIFQYYEEEERQRGNFPDRFSGHQFPNYSSELNVNALLLGDSALYLCASSLYRGGVGTDTQYFGPGTRLTVL.

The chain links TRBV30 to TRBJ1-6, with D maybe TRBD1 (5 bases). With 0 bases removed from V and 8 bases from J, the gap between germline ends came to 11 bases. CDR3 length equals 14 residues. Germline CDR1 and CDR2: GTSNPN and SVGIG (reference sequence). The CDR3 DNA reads TGTGCCTGGAGTGTGTCGGGGGACCATTCACCCCTCCACTTT. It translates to CAWSVSGDHSPLHF.

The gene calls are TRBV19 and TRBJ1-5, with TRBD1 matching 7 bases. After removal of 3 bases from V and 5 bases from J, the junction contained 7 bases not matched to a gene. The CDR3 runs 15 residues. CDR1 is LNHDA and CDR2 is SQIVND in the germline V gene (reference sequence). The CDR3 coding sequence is TGTGCCAGTAGTATTTCTCGGGACAGTTATCAGCCCCAGCATTTT. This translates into CASSISRDSYQPQHF.

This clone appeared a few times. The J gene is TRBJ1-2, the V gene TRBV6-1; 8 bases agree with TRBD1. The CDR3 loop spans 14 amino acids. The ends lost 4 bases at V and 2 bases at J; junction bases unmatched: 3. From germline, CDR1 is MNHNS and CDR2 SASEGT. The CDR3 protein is CASSVRQGNYGYTF. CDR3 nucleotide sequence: TGTGCCAGCAGTGTCAGACAGGGGAACTATGGCTACACCTTC.

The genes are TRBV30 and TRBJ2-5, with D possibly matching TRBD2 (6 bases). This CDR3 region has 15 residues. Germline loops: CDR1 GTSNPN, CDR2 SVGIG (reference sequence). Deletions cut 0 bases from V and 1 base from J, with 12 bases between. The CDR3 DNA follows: TGTGCCTGGAGTGTAAGCGCAGCGGGCCAAGAGACCCAGTACTTC. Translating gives CAWSVSAAGQETQYF.

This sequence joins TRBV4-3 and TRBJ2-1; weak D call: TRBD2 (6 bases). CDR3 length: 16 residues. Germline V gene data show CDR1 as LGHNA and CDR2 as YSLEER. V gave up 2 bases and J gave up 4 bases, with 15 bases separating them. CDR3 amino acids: CASSQNDRDLYNEQFF. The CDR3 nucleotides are TGCGCCAGCAGCCAAAATGACCGGGACTTATACAATGAGCAGTTCTTC.

The CDR3 bases are TGCGCCAGCAGCCAAGAAAGGTCAAGGGGTGAAAAACTGTTTTTT. Translated, it gives CASSQERSRGEKLFF. The rearrangement joins TRBV4-3 to TRBJ1-4, with a tentative D call TRBD1 (5 bases). With 0 bases removed from V and 7 bases from J, the gap between germline ends came to 12 bases. Germline CDR1 and CDR2: LGHNA and YSLEER. The CDR3 loop spans 15 amino acids.

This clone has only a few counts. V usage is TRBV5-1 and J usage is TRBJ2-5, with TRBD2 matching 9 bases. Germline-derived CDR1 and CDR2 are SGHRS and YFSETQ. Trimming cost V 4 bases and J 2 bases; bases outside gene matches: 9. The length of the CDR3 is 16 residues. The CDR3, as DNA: TGCGCCAGCAGCCCCGGGACTAGCCCGTTTCAAGAGACCCAGTACTTC. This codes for CASSPGTSPFQETQYF.

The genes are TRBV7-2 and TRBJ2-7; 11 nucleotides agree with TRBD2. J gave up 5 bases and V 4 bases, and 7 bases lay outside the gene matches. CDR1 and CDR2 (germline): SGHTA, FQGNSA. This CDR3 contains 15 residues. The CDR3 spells CASSSRLAGRNEQYF. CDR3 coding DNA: TGTGCCAGCAGCTCCCGACTAGCGGGAAGAAACGAGCAGTACTTC.

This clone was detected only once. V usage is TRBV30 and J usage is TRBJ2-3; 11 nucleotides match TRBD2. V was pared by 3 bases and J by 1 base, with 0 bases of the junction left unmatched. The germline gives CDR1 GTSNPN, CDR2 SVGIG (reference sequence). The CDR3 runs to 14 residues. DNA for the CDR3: TGTGCCTGGAGACTAGCGGGGGGCACAGATACGCAGTATTTT. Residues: CAWRLAGGTDTQYF.

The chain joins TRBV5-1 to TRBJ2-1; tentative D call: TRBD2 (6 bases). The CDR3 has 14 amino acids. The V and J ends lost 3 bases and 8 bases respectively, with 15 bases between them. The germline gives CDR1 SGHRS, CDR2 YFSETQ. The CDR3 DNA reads TGCGCCAGCAGCTCGGGACTCCAGGTATATGAGCAGTTCTTC. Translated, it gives CASSSGLQVYEQFF.

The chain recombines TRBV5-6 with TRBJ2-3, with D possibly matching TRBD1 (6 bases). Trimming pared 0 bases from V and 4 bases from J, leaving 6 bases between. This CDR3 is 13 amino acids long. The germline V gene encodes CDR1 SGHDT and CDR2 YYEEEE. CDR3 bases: TGTGCCAGCAGCTTGGGGGGGCCAGATACGCAGTATTTT. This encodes CASSLGGPDTQYF. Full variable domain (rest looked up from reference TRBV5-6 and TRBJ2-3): DAGVTQSPTHLIKTRGQQVTLRCSPKSGHDTVSWYQQALGQGPQFIFQYYEEEERQRGNFPDRFSGHQFPNYSSELNVNALLLGDSALYLCASSLGGPDTQYFGPGTRLTVL.

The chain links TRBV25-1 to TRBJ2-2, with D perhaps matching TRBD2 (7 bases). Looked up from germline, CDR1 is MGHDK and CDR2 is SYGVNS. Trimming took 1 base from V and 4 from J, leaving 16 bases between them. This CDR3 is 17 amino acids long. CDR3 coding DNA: TGTGCCAGCAGTGAATCTGGGGGGCCGGGGGGCACCGGGGAGCTGTTTTTT. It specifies CASSESGGPGGTGELFF.

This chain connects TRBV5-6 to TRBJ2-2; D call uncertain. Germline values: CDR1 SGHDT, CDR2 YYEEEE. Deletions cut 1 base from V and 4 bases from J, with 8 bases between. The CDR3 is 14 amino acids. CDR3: CASSLYRSTGELFF. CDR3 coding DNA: TGTGCCAGCAGCTTGTATCGGAGCACCGGGGAGCTGTTTTTT.

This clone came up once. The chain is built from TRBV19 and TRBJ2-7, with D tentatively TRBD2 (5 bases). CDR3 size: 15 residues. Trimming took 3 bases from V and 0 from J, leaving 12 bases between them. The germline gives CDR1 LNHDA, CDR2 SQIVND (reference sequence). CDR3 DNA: TGTGCCAGTAGTATGAGACGGGAAGCCTCCTACGAGCAGTACTTC. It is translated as CASSMRREASYEQYF.

The CDR3, as DNA: TGTGCCAGCAGCCTAGACAGGGGGGAGCCCCAGCATTTT. Translating gives CASSLDRGEPQHF. The rearrangement uses TRBV5-4 and TRBJ1-5; 9 nucleotides line up with TRBD1. J gave up 8 bases and V 4 bases, and 4 bases lay outside the gene matches. The CDR3 length is 13 residues. CDR1 and CDR2 (germline): SGHNT, YYREEE (reference sequence).

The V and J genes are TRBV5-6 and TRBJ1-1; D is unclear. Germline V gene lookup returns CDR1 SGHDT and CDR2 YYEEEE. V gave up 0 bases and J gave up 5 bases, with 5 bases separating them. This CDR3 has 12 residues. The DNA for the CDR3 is TGTGCCAGCAGCTTGGGAGCTACTGAAGCTTTCTTT. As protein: CASSLGATEAFF.

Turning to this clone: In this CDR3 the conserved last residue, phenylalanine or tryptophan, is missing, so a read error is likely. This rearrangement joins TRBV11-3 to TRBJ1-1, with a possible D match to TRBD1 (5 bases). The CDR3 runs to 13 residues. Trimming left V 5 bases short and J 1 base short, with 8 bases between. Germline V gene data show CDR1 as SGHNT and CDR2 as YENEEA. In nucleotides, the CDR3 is TGTGCCAGCAGCCACAGGCGGAACACTGAAGCTTTCCTT. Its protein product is CASSHRRNTEAFL.

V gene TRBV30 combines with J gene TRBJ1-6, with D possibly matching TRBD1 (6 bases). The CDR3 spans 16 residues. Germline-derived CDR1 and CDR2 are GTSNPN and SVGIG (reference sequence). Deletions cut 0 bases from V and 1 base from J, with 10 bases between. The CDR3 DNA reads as TGTGCCTGGAGTGTACGGGGGGCTTCCTATAATTCACCCCTCCACTTT. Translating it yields CAWSVRGASYNSPLHF.

Here the CDR3 DNA reads TGCGCCAGCAGCCAAGATTGGACTACCGGGGAGCTGTTTTTT. Amino acid sequence: CASSQDWTTGELFF. The rearrangement joins TRBV4-3 to TRBJ2-2; a weak D match, TRBD2 (5 bases). Germline V gene data show CDR1 as LGHNA and CDR2 as YSLEER. V gave up 0 bases and J gave up 5 bases, with 7 bases separating them. CDR3 length equals 14 residues.

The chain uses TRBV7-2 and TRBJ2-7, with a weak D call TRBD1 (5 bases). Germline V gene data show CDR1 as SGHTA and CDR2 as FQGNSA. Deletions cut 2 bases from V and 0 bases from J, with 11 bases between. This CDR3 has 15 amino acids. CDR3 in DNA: TGTGCCAGCAGCTTAAACAGGTACAGCTCCTACGAGCAGTACTTC. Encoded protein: CASSLNRYSSYEQYF.

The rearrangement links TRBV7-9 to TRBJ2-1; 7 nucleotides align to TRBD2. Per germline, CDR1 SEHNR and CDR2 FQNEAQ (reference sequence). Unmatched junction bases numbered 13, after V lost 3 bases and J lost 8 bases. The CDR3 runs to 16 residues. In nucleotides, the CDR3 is TGTGCCAGCAGCTTTGTCCCACGCGGGAGTCTCCATGAGCAGTTCTTC. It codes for CASSFVPRGSLHEQFF.

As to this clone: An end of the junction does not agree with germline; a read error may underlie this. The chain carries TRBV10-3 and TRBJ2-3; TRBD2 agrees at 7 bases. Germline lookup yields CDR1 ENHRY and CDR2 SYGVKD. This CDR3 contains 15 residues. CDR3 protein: CAISPEGGPTNTQYF. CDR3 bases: TGTGCCATCAGCCCGGAGGGAGGGCCCACAAATACGCAGTATTTT.